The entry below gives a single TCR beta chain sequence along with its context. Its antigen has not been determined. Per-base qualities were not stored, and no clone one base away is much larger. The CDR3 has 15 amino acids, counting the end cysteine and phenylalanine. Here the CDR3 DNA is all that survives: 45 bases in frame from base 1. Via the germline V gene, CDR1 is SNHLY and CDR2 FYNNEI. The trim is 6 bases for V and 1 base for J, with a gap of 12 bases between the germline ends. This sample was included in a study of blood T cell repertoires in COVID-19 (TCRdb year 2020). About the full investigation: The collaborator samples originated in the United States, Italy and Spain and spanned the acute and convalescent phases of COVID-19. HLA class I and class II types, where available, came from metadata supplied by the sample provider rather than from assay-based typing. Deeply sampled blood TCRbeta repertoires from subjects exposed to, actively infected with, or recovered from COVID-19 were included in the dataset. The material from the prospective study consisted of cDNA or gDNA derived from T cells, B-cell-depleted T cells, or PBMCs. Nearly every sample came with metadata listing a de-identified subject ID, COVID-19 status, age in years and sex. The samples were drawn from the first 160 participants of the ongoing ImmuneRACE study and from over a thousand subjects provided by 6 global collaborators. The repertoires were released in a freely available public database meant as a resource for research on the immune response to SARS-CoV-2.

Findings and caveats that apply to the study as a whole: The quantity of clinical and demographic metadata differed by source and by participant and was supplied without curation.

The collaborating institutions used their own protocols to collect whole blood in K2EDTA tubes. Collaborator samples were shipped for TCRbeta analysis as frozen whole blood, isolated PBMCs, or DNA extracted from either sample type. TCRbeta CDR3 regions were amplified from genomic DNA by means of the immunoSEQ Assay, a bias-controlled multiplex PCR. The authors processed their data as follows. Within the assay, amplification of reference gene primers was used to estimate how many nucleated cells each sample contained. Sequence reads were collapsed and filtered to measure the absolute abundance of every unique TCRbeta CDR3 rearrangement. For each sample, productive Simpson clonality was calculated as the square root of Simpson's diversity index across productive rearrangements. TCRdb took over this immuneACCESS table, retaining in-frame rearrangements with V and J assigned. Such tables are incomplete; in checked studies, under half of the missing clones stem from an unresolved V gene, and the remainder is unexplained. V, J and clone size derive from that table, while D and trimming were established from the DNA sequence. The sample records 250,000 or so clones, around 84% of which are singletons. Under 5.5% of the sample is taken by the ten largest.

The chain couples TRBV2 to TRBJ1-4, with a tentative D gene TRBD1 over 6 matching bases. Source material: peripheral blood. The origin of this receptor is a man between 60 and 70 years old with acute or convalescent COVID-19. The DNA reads TGTGCCAGCAGCTCCCAGGGGCAAACTAATGAAAAACTGTTTTTT. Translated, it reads CASSSQGQTNEKLFF.